Following are 27 T cell receptor beta chains from one sample sequenced in a study of PD-1 blockade in classical Hodgkin lymphoma. The method was immunoSEQ multiplex PCR; TCRdb's version includes in-frame clones alone and lacks a portion of them. The sample contains tens of thousands of clones, about 75% of which appear only once. This sample's time point: cycle 4 day 1 (C4D1), after more than 5 weeks of nivolumab. Every patient had relapsed following autologous stem cell transplantation, and cohorts differed in brentuximab vedotin exposure. The specimen comprised peripheral blood mononuclear cells (PBMCs), sampled before the fourth cycle of nivolumab. The receptors were sampled from a human donor with classical Hodgkin lymphoma.

CDR3 sequence (DNA): TGTGCCAGCAGCCCGGGACTAGCGGGAAGCTCCTACAATGAGCAGTTCTTC. Its protein is CASSPGLAGSSYNEQFF. This sequence joins TRBV11-2 and TRBJ2-1; the match to TRBD2 covers 13 bases. CDR3 size: 17 residues. After removal of 5 bases from V and 0 bases from J, the junction contained 4 bases not matched to a gene. Germline V CDR1 and CDR2: SGHAT, FQNNGV.

This chain uses TRBV27 with TRBJ2-2; weak D call: TRBD1 (5 bases). The CDR3 has 14 amino acids. Germline loops: CDR1 MNHEY, CDR2 SMNVEV (reference sequence). V gave up 3 bases and J gave up 2 bases, with 7 bases separating them. The CDR3 protein is CASSLTENTGELFF. For the CDR3, the DNA is TGTGCCAGCAGTTTGACAGAAAACACCGGGGAGCTGTTTTTT.

Only a few counts were recorded for this clone. This chain joins TRBV4-3 and TRBJ2-3; 11 bases are a match to TRBD1. The CDR3 contains 15 residues. V lost 0 bases to trimming and J lost 6 bases; unmatched junction nucleotides: 2. From germline, CDR1 is LGHNA and CDR2 YSLEER. CDR3 DNA: TGCGCCAGCAGCCAAGAAAGGGACAGGGGGGATACGCAGTATTTT. Encoded protein: CASSQERDRGDTQYF.

The chain joins TRBV2 to TRBJ2-5; D gene ambiguous. This CDR3 contains 14 residues. Trimming cost V 8 bases and J 7 bases, with 20 bases left between them. Per germline, CDR1 SNHLY and CDR2 FYNNEI. The DNA for the CDR3 is TGTGCCAGCGGCGACGGTGGCCAGGTTGGGACCCAGTACTTC. Encoded protein: CASGDGGQVGTQYF.

This clone was counted between two and nine times. The CDR3 reads CASSTLFREKLFF. CDR3 in DNA: TGTGCCAGCAGCACCCTTTTCCGTGAAAAACTGTTTTTT. The chain recombines TRBV7-8 with TRBJ1-4; no reliable D call. V lost 5 bases, J lost 7 bases, and 11 bases lay in between. Looked up from germline, CDR1 is SGHVS and CDR2 is FQNEAQ. There are 13 residues in the CDR3. Based on the CDR3 plus reference TRBV7-8 and TRBJ1-4, the full variable domain is GAGVSQSPRYKVAKRGQDVALRCDPISGHVSLFWYQQALGQGPEFLTYFQNEAQLDKSGLPSDRFFAERPEGSVSTLKIQRTQQEDSAVYLCASSTLFREKLFFGSGTQLSVL.

V and J are TRBV5-1 and TRBJ2-3; D perhaps matches TRBD1 (6 bases). Trimming took 0 bases from V and 3 from J, leaving 11 bases between them. This CDR3 contains 15 residues. Germline V gene data show CDR1 as SGHRS and CDR2 as YFSETQ. This CDR3 reads CASSLDRVGTDTQYF. CDR3 nucleotides: TGCGCCAGCAGCTTGGACAGGGTCGGGACAGATACGCAGTATTTT.

The chain has TRBV6-1 and TRBJ2-7, with a weak D call TRBD2 (5 bases). The CDR3 contains 14 residues. Trimming removed 4 bases from V and 2 bases from J, with 12 bases in between. Germline V CDR1 and CDR2: MNHNS, SASEGT. The CDR3 region is CASSADMRAYEQYF. Here the CDR3 DNA reads TGTGCCAGCAGTGCAGATATGAGGGCCTACGAGCAGTACTTC.

This sequence joins TRBV15 and TRBJ2-3; 16 bases align to TRBD2. V shed 3 bases and J 6 bases; nucleotides not matched to a gene: 15. Germline CDR1 and CDR2: LNHNV and YYDKDF (reference sequence). This CDR3 has 20 residues. CDR3 nucleotides: TGTGCCACCAGCAGGGGGATCCCGGGACTAGCGGGAGGGTATTCCGATACGCAGTATTTT. Protein: CATSRGIPGLAGGYSDTQYF.

This clone was counted only a few times. The chain employs TRBV11-2 and TRBJ1-5, with 8 bases fitting TRBD1. This CDR3 contains 13 residues. V lost 3 bases, J lost 5 bases, and 0 bases stayed unmatched. Germline V lookup: CDR1 SGHAT, CDR2 FQNNGV. In nucleotides, the CDR3 is TGTGCCAGCAGCTTGACAGGGGATCAGCCCCAGCATTTT. This sequence encodes CASSLTGDQPQHF.

This clone was observed a few times. The rearrangement uses TRBV29-1 and TRBJ2-1; tentatively, D is TRBD1 or TRBD2 (5 bases each). Trimming took off 0 bases at V and 6 bases at J, with 18 bases between the two ends. The CDR3 consists of 16 residues. Looked up from germline, CDR1 is SQVTM and CDR2 is ANQGSEA. CDR3 DNA sequence: TGCAGCGTTGAAGATCCCGGGACCAAAGCGGTCAATGAGCAGTTCTTC. Its translation: CSVEDPGTKAVNEQFF.

V usage is TRBV29-1 and J usage is TRBJ1-1; D is ambiguous. The V gene's germline CDR1 is SQVTM and CDR2 ANQGSEA. Trimming cost V 7 bases and J 5 bases, with 14 bases left between them. The CDR3 totals 12 residues. Here the CDR3 DNA reads TGCAGCGCTGCGACACCCAGGACTGAAGCTTTCTTT. Translating gives CSAATPRTEAFF.

V gene TRBV7-9 combines with J gene TRBJ1-1; D possibly corresponds to TRBD1 (6 bases). Germline lookup yields CDR1 SEHNR and CDR2 FQNEAQ (reference sequence). The CDR3 consists of 15 residues. V was pared by 5 bases and J by 8 bases, with 21 bases between. CDR3 loop: CASSPSQTGSGEAFF. The DNA of the CDR3 is TGTGCCAGCAGCCCCAGCCAGACAGGTTCGGGGGAAGCTTTCTTT.

The chain joins TRBV9 to TRBJ2-1; TRBD2 might be the D (5 bases). Germline CDR1 reads SGDLS; CDR2 reads YYNGEE. This CDR3 has 16 amino acids. The V and J ends lost 0 bases and 3 bases respectively, with 13 bases between them. CDR3 amino acids: CASSVDGIPDYNEQFF. In DNA form, the CDR3 reads TGTGCCAGCAGCGTAGACGGGATCCCGGACTACAATGAGCAGTTCTTC.

The genes are TRBV6-6 and TRBJ2-1; 7 bases line up with TRBD2. The CDR3 totals 14 residues. CDR1 is MNHNY and CDR2 is SVGAGI in the germline V gene (reference sequence). Trimming at V came to 6 bases and at J to 1 base, leaving 3 bases not matched to a gene. CDR3 sequence: CASSLAVSYNEQFF. CDR3 nucleotide sequence: TGTGCCAGCAGCCTAGCGGTTTCCTACAATGAGCAGTTCTTC.

This CDR3 reads CASSLRQGNTGELFF. The DNA of the CDR3 is TGTGCCAGCAGCTTAAGACAGGGGAACACCGGGGAGCTGTTTTTT. The V call is TRBV7-9, the J call TRBJ2-2, with 7 nucleotides matching TRBD1. Germline lookup yields CDR1 SEHNR and CDR2 FQNEAQ (reference sequence). The CDR3 spans 15 residues. Trimming took 2 bases from V and 1 from J; bases not matched to a gene: 1.

V gene TRBV9 combines with J gene TRBJ2-6; D might be TRBD1 (5 bases). The CDR3 is 17 residues long. The ends were cut back, 0 bases at V and 1 base at J, with 11 bases in the middle. Germline CDR1 SGDLS, CDR2 YYNGEE. CDR3 sequence (DNA): TGTGCCAGCAGCGTAGTGAAGGGGAAATCTGGGGCCAACGTCCTGACTTTC. Translation gives CASSVVKGKSGANVLTF.

CDR3 bases: TGTGCCAGCAGGGGGTCGAACACTGAAGCTTTCTTT. Amino acid sequence: CASRGSNTEAFF. This chain uses TRBV28 with TRBJ1-1; D unclear. CDR3 size: 12 residues. V gave up 6 bases and J gave up 1 base, with 6 bases separating them. CDR1 is MDHEN and CDR2 is SYDVKM in the germline V gene.

The CDR3 DNA reads TGTGCCAGCAGCTTAAATCCGACCTACAATGAGCAGTTCTTC. Translation: CASSLNPTYNEQFF. V usage is TRBV7-9 and J usage is TRBJ2-1; D remains unclear. Germline V lookup: CDR1 SEHNR, CDR2 FQNEAQ (reference sequence). CDR3 size: 14 residues. V was shortened by 2 bases and J by 2 bases, with 7 bases between the two germline ends.

The V call is TRBV7-2, the J call TRBJ1-2; 9 bases are a match to TRBD1. CDR3 length equals 15 residues. J was trimmed by 2 bases and V by 5 bases; bases with no gene match: 6. CDR1 SGHTA and CDR2 FQGNSA come from the germline V gene. DNA for the CDR3: TGTGCCAGCAGCCCTGCGGGACAGGGAAACTATGGCTACACCTTC. This encodes CASSPAGQGNYGYTF.

This clone showed up just a few times. The chain carries TRBV10-2 and TRBJ2-7; D is unresolved. Trimming removed 5 bases at V and 1 base at J, with 9 bases between. The V gene's germline CDR1 is WSHSY and CDR2 SAAADI. The CDR3 totals 13 residues. CDR3 sequence reads: CASSNLGSYEQYF. The CDR3 DNA reads as TGCGCCAGCAGTAATTTAGGGTCCTACGAGCAGTACTTC.

The CDR3 region is CASSPPPGVLEQYF. CDR3 nucleotides: TGTGCCAGCTCACCACCCCCTGGGGTACTCGAGCAGTACTTC. The chain couples TRBV18 to TRBJ2-7; the D is unclear. Per the germline V gene, CDR1 is KGHSH and CDR2 is LQKENI. The CDR3 has 14 residues. Trimming pared 0 bases from V and 6 bases from J, leaving 12 bases between.

This clone was detected only once. The V and J genes are TRBV7-9 and TRBJ2-3, with 8 bases lining up with TRBD2. J gave up 2 bases and V 6 bases, and 16 bases lay outside the gene matches. The germline gives CDR1 SEHNR, CDR2 FQNEAQ (reference sequence). The CDR3 runs to 18 residues. The CDR3 loop is CASSHQREPLDPTDTQYF. For the CDR3, the DNA is TGTGCCAGCAGTCACCAGCGGGAGCCCCTCGACCCCACAGATACGCAGTATTTT.

The chain joins TRBV28 to TRBJ1-1; TRBD1 might be the D (6 bases). Trimming took off 7 bases at V and 6 bases at J, with 12 bases between the two ends. Germline V lookup: CDR1 MDHEN, CDR2 SYDVKM. The CDR3 contains 12 residues. The CDR3 loop reads CASMYRAAEAFF. The CDR3 DNA follows: TGTGCCAGCATGTACAGGGCGGCTGAAGCTTTCTTT. The whole variable domain, filled in from reference TRBV28 and TRBJ1-1, reads DVKVTQSSRYLVKRTGEKVFLECVQDMDHENMFWYRQDPGLGLRLIYFSYDVKMKEKGDIPEGYSVSREKKERFSLILESASTNQTSMYLCASMYRAAEAFFGQGTRLTVV.

This clone is a singleton in its sample. The chain employs TRBV11-2 and TRBJ2-2; TRBD2 matches at 8 bases. Germline CDR1 SGHAT, CDR2 FQNNGV. Trimming cost V 2 bases and J 7 bases; bases outside gene matches: 15. CDR3 size: 18 residues. The CDR3 sequence: CASSLPLGRAGGSGELFF. The CDR3 DNA is TGTGCCAGCAGCTTACCTCTCGGGAGGGCTGGGGGAAGCGGGGAGCTGTTTTTT.

This rearrangement joins TRBV7-9 to TRBJ1-2; 8 bases are a match to TRBD1. V shed 5 bases and J 5 bases; nucleotides not matched to a gene: 4. Germline CDR1 and CDR2: SEHNR and FQNEAQ (reference sequence). The CDR3 has 13 amino acids. The CDR3 nucleotides are TGTGCCAGCAGCCTACGGACAGGGTATGGCTACACCTTC. Its protein product is CASSLRTGYGYTF.

J is TRBJ2-5 and V is TRBV20-1; possibly TRBD2 for D (5 bases). This CDR3 comprises 10 residues. Trimming took 6 bases from V and 3 from J, leaving 5 bases between them. Per the germline V gene, CDR1 is DFQATT and CDR2 is SNEGSKA (reference sequence). This CDR3 reads CSALEETQYF. The DNA of the CDR3 is TGCAGTGCACTAGAAGAGACCCAGTACTTC.

This chain joins TRBV10-3 and TRBJ2-1; 10 nucleotides agree with TRBD2. Germline V gives CDR1 ENHRY, CDR2 SYGVKD. V shed 1 base and J 2 bases; nucleotides not matched to a gene: 8. The CDR3 is 18 residues long. The CDR3 loop is CAISEFLAGVRPYNEQFF. CDR3 nucleotides: TGTGCCATCAGTGAGTTTCTAGCGGGAGTACGGCCCTACAATGAGCAGTTCTTC.